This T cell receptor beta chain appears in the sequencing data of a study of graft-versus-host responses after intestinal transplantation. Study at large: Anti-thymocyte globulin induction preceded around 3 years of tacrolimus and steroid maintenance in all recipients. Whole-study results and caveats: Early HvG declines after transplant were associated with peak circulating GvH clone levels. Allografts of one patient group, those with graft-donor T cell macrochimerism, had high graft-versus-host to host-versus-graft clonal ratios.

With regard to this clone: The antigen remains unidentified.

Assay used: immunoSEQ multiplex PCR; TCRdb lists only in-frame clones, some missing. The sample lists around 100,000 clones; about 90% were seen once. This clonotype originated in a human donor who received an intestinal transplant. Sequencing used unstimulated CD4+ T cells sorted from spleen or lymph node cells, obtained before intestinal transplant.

This CDR3 reads CASSWQGYQPQHF. CDR3 DNA sequence: TGTGCCAGCAGTTGGCAGGGCTATCAGCCCCAGCATTTT. The chain employs TRBV27 and TRBJ1-5; D is perhaps TRBD1 (5 bases). V was trimmed by 4 bases and J by 5 bases, leaving 9 bases between them. Germline CDR1 is MNHEY and CDR2 is SMNVEV (reference sequence). The length of the CDR3 is 13 residues.